The present TCR beta chain was sequenced within a study of sequential checkpoint blockade in melanoma. Sample treatment: randomized to nivolumab then ipilimumab (arm A) or the reverse (arm B). Patients had received no earlier DNA-damaging chemotherapy. PBMC sorting kept live CD3+CD8+ cells without CD19 or CD56. Repertoires were generated with immunoSEQ multiplex PCR, while TCRdb's copy carries only in-frame clones and drops some. The sample has fewer than 25,000 clones, approximately 80% seen once. Trimming pared 3 bases from V and 6 bases from J, leaving 17 bases between. The CDR3 sequence is 15 residues long. In germline, CDR1 is SGHKS, CDR2 YYEKEE (reference sequence).

The source of this sequence is a human donor with melanoma. The source material was CD8+ T cells sorted from blood (inferred from file names), sampled from a patient given nivolumab and ipilimumab in sequence. The chain combines TRBV5-5 with TRBJ2-3; perhaps TRBD2 as D (5 bases). In DNA, the CDR3 is TGTGCCAGCAGCTCCGACGGGAACTCGGGGGATACGCAGTATTTT. Amino acids: CASSSDGNSGDTQYF.